A single T cell receptor beta chain is shown here with its context. As yet, its antigen is unknown. The germline gives CDR1 LNHDA, CDR2 SQIVND (reference sequence). This CDR3 region has 16 residues. The trim removed 10 bases at V and 5 bases at J, leaving 16 bases unmatched. The data belong to a study of cytomegalovirus exposure and HLA in healthy donors. About the research overall: One earlier analysis, a look at 150 million to 200 million T cells, found some 120 million unique TCR beta sequences. Whole-study results and caveats: V- and J-gene trimming of TCR beta was linked (in a later analysis) to a missense DCLRE1C variant. The study recorded about 150 TCR beta chains that were cytomegalovirus-associated.

PCR primers comprised 60 Vbeta and 13 Jbeta primers. Produced via immunoSEQ multiplex PCR; TCRdb's table is partial and in-frame only. The sample records under 200,000 clones, approximately 78% being singletons. Donors likely had unrecorded immune exposures despite being nominally healthy when sampled. The clonotype was recovered from a woman in her 30s in good health and CMV-seropositive. The sequenced material came from PBMCs. The chain is built from TRBV19 and TRBJ2-3; 9 bases line up with TRBD2. In DNA, the CDR3 is TGTGCCACTAGAGCCGAGGGACTAGCTCTGGGAGATACGCAGTATTTT. Translation gives CATRAEGLALGDTQYF.